Listed here is a single T cell receptor beta chain. Its antigen is as yet unknown. Clones were sequenced by immunoSEQ multiplex PCR, and TCRdb holds only the in-frame ones, with some missing. The data show over 85,000 clones, with 80% to 95% seen just once and 0.4% to 0.55% held by the top ten. CD4+CD25+CD127- Tregs, CD4+CD25- non-Tregs, CD4 and CD8 cells were sorted. The source of the sample is a study of Tregs in tolerant kidney transplant recipients. Study-wide points: Expanding Tregs on activated donor B cells appeared to best identify donor-specific TCRbeta clones.

From germline, CDR1 is KGHSH and CDR2 LQKENI. The V end was cut by 5 bases, the J end by 4 bases, with 12 bases between. The CDR3 totals 13 residues. This sequence joins TRBV18 and TRBJ2-7; D might be TRBD1 (6 bases). The origin of this receptor is a human donor who received a combined kidney and bone marrow transplant. The sequenced sample was CD4+ T cells from blood, obtained before the transplant. CDR3 nucleotide sequence: TGTGCCAGCTCAGCAATAGGGGGTTACGAGCAGTACTTC. Translation gives CASSAIGGYEQYF.